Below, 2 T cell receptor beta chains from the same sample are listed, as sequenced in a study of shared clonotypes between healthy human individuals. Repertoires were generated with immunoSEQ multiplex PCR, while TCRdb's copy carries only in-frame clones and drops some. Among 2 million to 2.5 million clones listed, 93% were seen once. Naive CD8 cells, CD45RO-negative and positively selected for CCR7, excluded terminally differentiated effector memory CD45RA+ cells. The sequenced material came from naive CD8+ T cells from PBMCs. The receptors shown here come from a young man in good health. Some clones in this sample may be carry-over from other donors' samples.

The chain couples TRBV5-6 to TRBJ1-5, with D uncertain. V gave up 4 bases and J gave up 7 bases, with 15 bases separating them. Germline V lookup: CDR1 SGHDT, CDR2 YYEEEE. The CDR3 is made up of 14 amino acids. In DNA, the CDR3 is TGTGCCAGCAGCCCGTGGCGGGGTGCCCAGCCCCAGCATTTT. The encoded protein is CASSPWRGAQPQHF.

CDR3 region: CASSPYEETEAFF. The CDR3 bases are TGTGCCAGCAGCCCCTACGAAGAGACTGAAGCTTTCTTT. The gene calls are TRBV14 and TRBJ1-1, with D unresolved. V was pared by 4 bases and J by 5 bases, with 11 bases between. Germline V gene sequence: CDR1 SGHDN, CDR2 FVKESK. The CDR3 is 13 residues long.